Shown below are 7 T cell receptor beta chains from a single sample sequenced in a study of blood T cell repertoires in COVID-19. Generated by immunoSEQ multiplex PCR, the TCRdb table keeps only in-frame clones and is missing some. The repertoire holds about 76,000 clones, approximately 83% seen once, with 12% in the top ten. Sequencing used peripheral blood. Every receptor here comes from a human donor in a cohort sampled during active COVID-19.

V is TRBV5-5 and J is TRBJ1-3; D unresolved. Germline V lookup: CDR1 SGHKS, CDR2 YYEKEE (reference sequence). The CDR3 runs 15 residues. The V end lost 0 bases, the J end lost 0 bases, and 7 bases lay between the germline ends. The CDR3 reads CASSLERFSGNTIYF. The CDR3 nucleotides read TGTGCCAGCAGCTTGGAACGGTTCTCTGGAAACACCATATATTTT.

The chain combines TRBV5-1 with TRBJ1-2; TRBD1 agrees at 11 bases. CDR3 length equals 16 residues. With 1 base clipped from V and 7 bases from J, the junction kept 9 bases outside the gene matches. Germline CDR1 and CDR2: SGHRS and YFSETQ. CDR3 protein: CASSLTAGTGGAGYTF. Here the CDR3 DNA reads TGCGCCAGCAGCTTGACCGCCGGGACAGGGGGGGCTGGCTACACCTTC. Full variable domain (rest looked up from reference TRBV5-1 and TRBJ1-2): KAGVTQTPRYLIKTRGQQVTLSCSPISGHRSVSWYQQTPGQGLQFLFEYFSETQRNKGNFPGRFSGRQFSNSRSEMNVSTLELGDSALYLCASSLTAGTGGAGYTFGSGTRLTVV.

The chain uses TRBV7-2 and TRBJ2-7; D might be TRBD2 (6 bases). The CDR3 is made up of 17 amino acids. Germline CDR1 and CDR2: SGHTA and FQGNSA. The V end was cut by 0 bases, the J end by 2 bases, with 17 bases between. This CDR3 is CASSLAGPGLVPYEQYF. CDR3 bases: TGTGCCAGCAGCTTAGCTGGGCCGGGACTCGTACCCTACGAGCAGTACTTC.

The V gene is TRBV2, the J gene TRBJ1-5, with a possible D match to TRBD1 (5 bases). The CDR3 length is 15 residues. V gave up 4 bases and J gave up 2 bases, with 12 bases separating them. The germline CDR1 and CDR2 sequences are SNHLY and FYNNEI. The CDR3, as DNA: TGTGCCAGCAGTGTCAGGGTTGACGGCAATCAGCCCCAGCATTTT. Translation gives CASSVRVDGNQPQHF.

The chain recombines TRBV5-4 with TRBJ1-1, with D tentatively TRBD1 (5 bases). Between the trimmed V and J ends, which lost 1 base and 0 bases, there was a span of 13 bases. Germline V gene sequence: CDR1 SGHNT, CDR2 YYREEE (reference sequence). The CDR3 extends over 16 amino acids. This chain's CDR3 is CASSLQTAGMNTEAFF. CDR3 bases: TGTGCCAGCAGCTTGCAGACAGCTGGCATGAACACTGAAGCTTTCTTT.

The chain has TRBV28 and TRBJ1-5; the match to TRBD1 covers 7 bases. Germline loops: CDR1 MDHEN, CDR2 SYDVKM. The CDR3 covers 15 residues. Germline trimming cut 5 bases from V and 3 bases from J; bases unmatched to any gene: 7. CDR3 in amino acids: CASSTLTGSNQPQHF. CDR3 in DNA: TGTGCCAGCAGTACTCTGACAGGGTCCAATCAGCCCCAGCATTTT.

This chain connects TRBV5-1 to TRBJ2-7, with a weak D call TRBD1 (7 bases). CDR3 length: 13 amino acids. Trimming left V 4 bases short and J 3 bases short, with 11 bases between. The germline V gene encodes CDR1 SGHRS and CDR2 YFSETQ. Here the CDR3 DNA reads TGCGCCAGCAGCCCAGGGGGGTACTACGAGCAGTACTTC. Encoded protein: CASSPGGYYEQYF.